The text below deals with one T cell receptor beta chain. The data were taken from a study of blood T cell repertoires in COVID-19. Overall study: Material from acute and convalescent COVID-19 was sourced from the United States, Italy and Spain. PBMCs, B-cell-depleted T cells, or T cells provided the cDNA or gDNA that made up the material.

As processed by the authors: Amplification from reference gene primers served as the basis for estimated nucleated cell counts. Clones were sequenced by immunoSEQ multiplex PCR, and TCRdb holds only the in-frame ones, with some missing. V and J calls and clone size are given by that table; D and trimming were obtained from the DNA. The sample shows around 200,000 clones, around nine tenths of them seen only once. This TCR was sampled from a man aged 25-45 years with acute or convalescent COVID-19. Sequenced sample: peripheral blood.

The CDR3, as DNA: TGTGCCAGCAGTGAAGTGGGCGGCTACACCTTC. Encoded protein: CASSEVGGYTF. This chain uses TRBV2 with TRBJ1-2; D not certain. The length of the CDR3 is 11 residues. The V and J ends lost 1 base and 8 bases respectively, with 5 bases between them. Germline V lookup: CDR1 SNHLY, CDR2 FYNNEI. The full variable domain, in which reference TRBV2 and TRBJ1-2 provide the parts outside the CDR3, is EPEVTQTPSHQVTQMGQEVILRCVPISNHLYFYWYRQILGQKVEFLVSFYNNEISEKSEIFDDQFSVERPDGSNFTLKIRSTKLEDSAMYFCASSEVGGYTFGSGTRLTVV.